Each of the 6 T cell receptor beta chains below was sequenced from the same sample in a study of blood T cell repertoires in COVID-19. Assay used: immunoSEQ multiplex PCR; TCRdb lists only in-frame clones, some missing. The sample yields 120,000 or so clones, over 75% seen once. Sequenced sample: peripheral blood. The source is a man older than 75 with active or convalescent COVID-19.

V is TRBV7-2 and J is TRBJ2-7; D perhaps matches TRBD2 (6 bases). Between the trimmed V and J ends, which lost 1 base and 0 bases, there was a span of 19 bases. The germline V gene has CDR1 SGHTA and CDR2 FQGNSA. The CDR3 extends over 18 amino acids. CDR3 DNA sequence: TGTGCCAGCAGCTTAGTTGATAGGGGAGGATTGGGCTCCTACGAGCAGTACTTC. This translates into CASSLVDRGGLGSYEQYF.

The chain combines TRBV9 with TRBJ1-2; D may be TRBD1 (6 bases). CDR1 SGDLS and CDR2 YYNGEE come from the germline V gene. Trimming removed 0 bases at V and 3 bases at J, with 12 bases between. This CDR3 has 15 residues. For the CDR3, the DNA is TGTGCCAGCAGCGTAGGGAGCGAGGGGGACTATGGCTACACCTTC. Its protein is CASSVGSEGDYGYTF. Full variable domain (rest looked up from reference TRBV9 and TRBJ1-2): DSGVTQTPKHLITATGQRVTLRCSPRSGDLSVYWYQQSLDQGLQFLIQYYNGEERAKGNILERFSAQQFPDLHSELNLSSLELGDSALYFCASSVGSEGDYGYTFGSGTRLTVV.

V usage is TRBV3-1 (or the pseudogene TRBV3-2) and J usage is TRBJ1-1, with unresolved D. The CDR3 covers 14 residues. Trimming pared 4 bases from V and 2 bases from J, leaving 11 bases between. Germline loops: CDR1 LGHDT, CDR2 YNNKEL (reference sequence). This CDR3 is CASSLTRHNTEAFF. The CDR3 DNA sequence: TGTGCCAGCAGCCTCACCCGACACAACACTGAAGCTTTCTTT.

V is TRBV7-3 and J is TRBJ2-5; the D gene is possibly TRBD1 (5 bases). The CDR3 has 13 amino acids. V was shortened by 5 bases and J by 1 base, with 8 bases between the two germline ends. Germline lookup yields CDR1 SGHTA and CDR2 FQGTGA. Here the CDR3 DNA reads TGTGCCAGCAGCCCAAGGGGCCAAGAGACCCAGTACTTC. Amino acids: CASSPRGQETQYF.

The chain couples TRBV27 to TRBJ2-4; the match to TRBD1 covers 7 bases. The CDR3 spans 16 residues. The junction had 14 bases not matched to a gene; V was cut back by 6 bases and J by 6 bases. Germline values: CDR1 MNHEY, CDR2 SMNVEV (reference sequence). CDR3 sequence (DNA): TGTGCCAGCAGCAGAGGGGCTACAGGGGTGGGAAACATTCAGTACTTC. Amino acid sequence: CASSRGATGVGNIQYF.

The chain employs TRBV7-9 and TRBJ2-3; the match to TRBD2 covers 10 bases. This CDR3 region has 16 residues. V trimming: 1 base; J trimming: 3 bases; junction bases outside the gene matches: 4. Germline V lookup: CDR1 SEHNR, CDR2 FQNEAQ (reference sequence). Written as DNA, the CDR3 is TGTGCCAGCAGCTTAGGGCTAGCGGGAGAGACAGATACGCAGTATTTT. Amino acid sequence: CASSLGLAGETDTQYF. The full variable domain, completed using reference TRBV7-9 and TRBJ2-3, is DTGVSQNPRHKITKRGQNVTFRCDPISEHNRLYWYRQTLGQGPEFLTYFQNEAQLEKSRLLSDRFSAERPKGSFSTLEIQRTEQGDSAMYLCASSLGLAGETDTQYFGPGTRLTVL.